These 30 T cell receptor beta chains were sequenced from one sample in a study of T cell repertoires in cytomegalovirus infection (dated by TCRdb to between 2018 and 2020). For these receptors, no antigen is known. This specimen's treatment or condition label, per the study, means: in vitro stimulation with specific CMV peptide epitopes to enrich CMV-specific T cells. Sequenced on an Illumina HiSeq 1500. TCRdb itself trimmed the public reads at Q25 with fastp, ran MiXCR and retained productive beta chains. One record per CDR3 amino acid sequence lists the most common genes and DNA. The sample records approximately 990,000 distinct CDR3 sequences, more than 25% of which are singletons. Jointly, the top ten make up around 15% of the sample. The sample was cultured CD8+ T cells from PBMCs, taken from culture after CMV antigen stimulation. The receptors originated from a human donor in good health (CMV status not recorded). Some clones in this sample may be carry-over from other donors' samples.

J is TRBJ1-1 and V is TRBV4-1; tentative D call: TRBD1 (6 bases). V lost 5 bases to trimming and J lost 4 bases, with 17 bases between them. This CDR3 comprises 15 residues. Germline CDR1 is MGHRA and CDR2 is YSYEKL. CDR3 sequence reads: CASSFRPTGITEAFF. The CDR3 DNA is TGCGCCAGCAGCTTTCGGCCTACAGGGATCACTGAAGCTTTCTTT.

This clonotype has just a few counts. The rearrangement joins TRBV20-1 to TRBJ1-5; D uncertain. This CDR3 contains 12 residues. Germline lookup yields CDR1 DFQATT and CDR2 SNEGSKA (reference sequence). The ends were cut back, 6 bases at V and 2 bases at J, with 8 bases in the middle. CDR3 loop: CSAQEGNQPQHF. The CDR3 DNA sequence: TGCAGTGCGCAGGAAGGCAATCAGCCCCAGCATTTT.

The genes are TRBV27 and TRBJ2-3, with 7 bases that match TRBD2. Germline V lookup: CDR1 MNHEY, CDR2 SMNVEV (reference sequence). The CDR3 covers 15 residues. Trimming removed 3 bases from V and 4 bases from J; junction bases left unmatched: 7. The CDR3 is CASSLVGGIADTQYF. In nucleotides, the CDR3 is TGTGCCAGCAGTTTGGTGGGGGGGATCGCAGATACGCAGTATTTT.

The chain joins TRBV12-3 or TRBV12-4 to TRBJ2-5; tentatively, D is TRBD2 (6 bases). Trimming took off 4 bases at V and 3 bases at J, with 9 bases between the two ends. The CDR3 length is 13 residues. CDR3 DNA sequence: TGTGCCAGCAGTTCGGCGGGGAAAGAGACCCAGTACTTC. Translation: CASSSAGKETQYF.

This clonotype was counted between two and nine times. The rearrangement uses TRBV7-9 and TRBJ1-1; D is unclear. The V gene's germline CDR1 is SEHNR and CDR2 FQNEAQ (reference sequence). The CDR3 is made up of 14 amino acids. The V gene lost 1 base and the J gene lost 6 bases, with 12 bases spanning the gap. The chain's CDR3 is CASSLGGRFAEAFF. The CDR3 nucleotides read TGTGCCAGCAGCTTAGGTGGGAGGTTCGCTGAAGCTTTCTTT.

This chain joins TRBV12-3 or TRBV12-4 and TRBJ2-1, with 7 nucleotides matching TRBD2. J lost 2 bases, V lost 10 bases, and 8 bases had no gene match. The length of the CDR3 is 14 residues. The CDR3 DNA reads TGTGCCACCACGGGGGGTAATACCTACAATGAGCAGTTCTTC. It encodes CATTGGNTYNEQFF.

At least ten counts were recorded for this clonotype. This chain uses TRBV14 with TRBJ1-1; D is undetermined. V was shortened by 6 bases and J by 4 bases, with 9 bases between the two germline ends. This CDR3 has 12 residues. Germline CDR1 SGHDN, CDR2 FVKESK. The DNA of the CDR3 is TGTGCCAGCAGTCACCGGGGCACTGAAGCTTTCTTT. This gives the protein CASSHRGTEAFF.

Only a few counts were recorded for this clonotype. This chain links TRBV4-1 with TRBJ1-6, with D hard to call. V was pared by 6 bases and J by 10 bases, with 16 bases between. Germline lookup yields CDR1 MGHRA and CDR2 YSYEKL. CDR3 length: 14 amino acids. The CDR3 bases are TGCGCCAGCAGTCCCCAAGGCCCCGAGTCACCCCTCCACTTT. It translates to CASSPQGPESPLHF.

This clonotype was detected only a few times. The chain combines TRBV12-3 or TRBV12-4 with TRBJ2-7, with a weak D call TRBD2 (5 bases). The CDR3 runs to 13 residues. Trimming removed 5 bases at V and 5 bases at J, with 13 bases between. CDR3: CASSLGPGDEQYV. CDR3 nucleotide sequence: TGTGCCAGCAGTCTAGGCCCCGGGGACGAGCAGTACGTC.

A word on this clonotype: Germline and junction disagree at one end, which may indicate a read error. The J gene is TRBJ2-1, the V gene TRBV7-2; D is possibly TRBD2 (6 bases). The CDR3 sequence is 13 residues long. In germline, CDR1 is SGHTA, CDR2 FQGNSA. In DNA form, the CDR3 reads TGTGCCAACAGCCCCGGGAGCTACAATGAGCAGTTCTTC. It encodes CANSPGSYNEQFF. The whole variable domain, filled in from reference TRBV7-2 and TRBJ2-1, reads GAGVSQSPSNKVTEKGKDVELRCDPISGHTALYWYRQSLGQGLEFLIYFQGNSAPDKSGLPSDRFSAERTGGSVSTLTIQRTQQEDSAVYLCANSPGSYNEQFFGPGTRLTVL.

The V call is TRBV20-1, the J call TRBJ2-1; 14 bases are a match to TRBD2. Germline V gives CDR1 DFQATT, CDR2 SNEGSKA (reference sequence). The CDR3 totals 17 residues. Germline trimming cut 3 bases from V and 7 bases from J; bases unmatched to any gene: 11. Here the CDR3 reads CSARPTTSGGAENEQFF. The CDR3 coding sequence is TGCAGTGCTAGGCCCACGACTAGCGGGGGGGCAGAAAATGAGCAGTTCTTC.

V usage is TRBV19 and J usage is TRBJ1-1; TRBD1 is a possible D gene (5 bases). CDR1 and CDR2 (germline): LNHDA, SQIVND (reference sequence). V lost 3 bases and J lost 0, with 8 bases in between. There are 14 residues in the CDR3. This CDR3 is CASSMGGMNTEAFF. The CDR3 DNA reads TGTGCCAGTAGTATGGGGGGTATGAACACTGAAGCTTTCTTT.

In this sample, this clonotype turned up many times. The chain uses TRBV6-2 or TRBV6-3 and TRBJ1-2; 7 nucleotides align to TRBD1. The CDR3 loop spans 16 amino acids. J lost 7 bases, V lost 2 bases, and 13 bases had no gene match. Germline loops: CDR1 MNHEY, CDR2 SVGEGT. CDR3 DNA sequence: TGTGCCAGCAGTTACCCCCCTCACAGGGGTAACATTGGCTACACCTTC. It codes for CASSYPPHRGNIGYTF.

A few counts support this clonotype. This rearrangement joins TRBV12-3 or TRBV12-4 to TRBJ1-2; D ambiguous. There are 12 residues in the CDR3. The ends were cut back, 3 bases at V and 2 bases at J, with 4 bases in the middle. For the CDR3, the DNA is TGTGCCAGCAGTTTTCTGAACTATGGCTACACCTTC. The encoded protein is CASSFLNYGYTF.

This chain connects TRBV18 to TRBJ1-1, with no clear D. Looked up from germline, CDR1 is KGHSH and CDR2 is LQKENI. Trimming stripped 3 bases from V and 1 base from J, with 9 bases between. The CDR3 length is 14 residues. DNA of the CDR3: TGTGCCAGCTCACCGGAGTCATGGAACACTGAAGCTTTCTTT. Translated: CASSPESWNTEAFF.

The rearrangement joins TRBV2 to TRBJ1-1, with 8 bases fitting TRBD1. After removal of 8 bases from V and 6 bases from J, the junction contained 8 bases not matched to a gene. The CDR3 loop spans 13 amino acids. The germline V gene has CDR1 SNHLY and CDR2 FYNNEI. CDR3 in amino acids: CASDGQDRAEAFF. The DNA of the CDR3 is TGTGCCAGCGATGGACAGGACAGGGCTGAAGCTTTCTTT.

This clonotype was found many times. V and J are TRBV7-9 and TRBJ1-1, with D hard to call. V was cut by 2 bases and J by 1 base, with 8 bases left in between. From germline, CDR1 is SEHNR and CDR2 FQNEAQ (reference sequence). The CDR3 has 14 residues. The CDR3 sequence is CASSLLGPNTEAFF. The DNA for the CDR3 is TGTGCCAGCAGCTTATTAGGGCCGAACACTGAAGCTTTCTTT.

This clonotype was seen only a few times. J is TRBJ2-1 and V is TRBV5-4; D is perhaps TRBD1 or TRBD2 (6 bases each). Between the trimmed V and J ends, which lost 0 bases and 7 bases, there was a span of 14 bases. The CDR3 spans 15 residues. Per the germline V gene, CDR1 is SGHNT and CDR2 is YYREEE (reference sequence). The DNA of the CDR3 is TGTGCCAGCAGCTTGGGGACAGTGGGAGGAAATGAGCAGTTCTTC. Protein product: CASSLGTVGGNEQFF.

The V gene is TRBV27, the J gene TRBJ1-1, with D tentatively TRBD1 (5 bases). V was shortened by 5 bases and J by 2 bases, with 12 bases between the two germline ends. Germline CDR1 and CDR2: MNHEY and SMNVEV (reference sequence). The CDR3 is 14 residues long. The DNA for the CDR3 is TGTGCCAGCAGTACGACAGAGGTCAACACTGAAGCTTTCTTT. It specifies CASSTTEVNTEAFF.

The chain joins TRBV25-1 to TRBJ1-1, with 10 bases lining up with TRBD1. The CDR3 is 19 residues long. V shed 7 bases and J 0 bases; nucleotides not matched to a gene: 17. CDR1 and CDR2 from the germline V gene are MGHDK and SYGVNS. The CDR3 DNA reads TGTGCCAGCAATCAGACAGGGGGCGCCGACCCGGACATGAACACTGAAGCTTTCTTT. Its protein product is CASNQTGGADPDMNTEAFF.

This clonotype appeared once. The CDR3 does not close with the conserved phenylalanine or tryptophan, likely indicating a read error. The chain links TRBV27 to TRBJ1-2; a possible D gene is TRBD1 (6 bases). V lost 7 bases and J lost 3, with 18 bases in between. CDR1 is MNHEY and CDR2 is SMNVEV in the germline V gene (reference sequence). This CDR3 is 15 amino acids long. CDR3 region: CASTPLVGGYYGYTI. CDR3 coding DNA: TGTGCCAGCACCCCCTTGGTGGGGGGCTACTATGGCTACACCATC.

This clonotype was seen more than once but under ten times. The chain joins TRBV7-3 to TRBJ2-7, with TRBD1 matching over 12 bases. Germline CDR1 SGHTA, CDR2 FQGTGA. The CDR3 loop spans 18 amino acids. V shed 3 bases, J shed 5 bases, and the junction held 14 bases outside the gene matches. The chain's CDR3 is CASSFLPIRDRGRDEQYV. The CDR3 DNA reads as TGTGCCAGCAGCTTCTTACCAATCCGGGACAGGGGGCGAGACGAGCAGTACGTC.

This clonotype was recorded at least ten times. The chain joins TRBV6-2 or TRBV6-3 to TRBJ2-3, with a weak D call TRBD1 (5 bases). The CDR3 has 22 residues. Germline V gives CDR1 MNHEY, CDR2 SVGEGT. The V and J ends lost 7 bases and 4 bases respectively, with 39 bases between them. The CDR3 loop is CASTFTLRATDIFHYGPDTQYF. CDR3 sequence (DNA): TGTGCCAGCACCTTCACCCTACGGGCGACAGATATTTTTCACTACGGGCCAGATACGCAGTATTTT.

The chain employs TRBV12-5 and TRBJ1-1; D is ambiguous. The CDR3 has 12 amino acids. Germline V gene lookup returns CDR1 LGHNT and CDR2 FRNRAP. V was pared by 6 bases and J by 1 base, with 6 bases between. CDR3 nucleotide sequence: TGTGCTAGTGGAGCCCCGAACACTGAAGCTTTCTTT. Translated: CASGAPNTEAFF.

The V gene is TRBV12-3 or TRBV12-4, the J gene TRBJ2-1; 12 bases match TRBD2. V was clipped by 7 bases and J by 9 bases; unmatched bases: 7. CDR3 size: 14 residues. DNA of the CDR3: TGTGCCAGCACCCCTAGCGGGGGGGCCCCTGAGCAGTTCTTC. This codes for CASTPSGGAPEQFF.

The chain recombines TRBV2 with TRBJ2-1; 7 bases are shared with TRBD2. The germline CDR1 and CDR2 sequences are SNHLY and FYNNEI. The CDR3 runs 14 residues. V shed 10 bases and J 2 bases; nucleotides not matched to a gene: 8. CDR3 bases: TGTGCCACCCAAGTCGGGACTACCTACAATGAGCAGTTCTTC. Residues: CATQVGTTYNEQFF.

There are a few counts of this clonotype. The V gene is TRBV10-3, the J gene TRBJ2-3; D may be TRBD1 (7 bases). The germline CDR1 and CDR2 sequences are ENHRY and SYGVKD. This CDR3 is built from 18 residues. Trimming removed 6 bases from V and 6 bases from J, with 28 bases in between. CDR3: CAIRKAIREAGGVDTQYF. In nucleotides, the CDR3 is TGTGCCATCAGAAAAGCGATAAGGGAGGCAGGGGGAGTTGATACGCAGTATTTT.

This clonotype was seen many times. This chain joins TRBV7-9 and TRBJ2-5; 7 nucleotides align to TRBD1. The CDR3 contains 14 residues. V gave up 5 bases and J gave up 4 bases; unmatched junction bases: 7. Germline CDR1 and CDR2: SEHNR and FQNEAQ (reference sequence). CDR3 sequence reads: CASSPRQGRETQYF. The CDR3 nucleotides read TGTGCCAGCAGCCCCAGACAGGGACGAGAGACCCAGTACTTC.

The rearrangement links TRBV6-4 to TRBJ2-2; D gene uncertain. Germline V lookup: CDR1 MRHNA, CDR2 SNTAGT. The CDR3 consists of 18 residues. Deletions cut 0 bases from V and 0 bases from J, with 14 bases between. The CDR3 is CASSDSISRASNTGELFF. The DNA for the CDR3 is TGTGCCAGCAGTGACTCGATTAGTAGAGCCTCGAACACCGGGGAGCTGTTTTTT.

The chain uses TRBV27 and TRBJ2-1; D not resolved. The germline V and J ends were trimmed by 3 bases and 14 bases, with 17 bases remaining between them. This CDR3 is built from 13 residues. Germline V CDR1 and CDR2: MNHEY, SMNVEV (reference sequence). CDR3 nucleotide sequence: TGTGCCAGCAGTTTGGGCGGACGGGTAAGGAAGTTCTTC. Residues: CASSLGGRVRKFF.